The clone carrying this T cell receptor (beta chain) turned up a few times. Antigen specificity is unknown. The data originate from a study of response to subunit inactivated influenza vaccine. Points from the study as a whole: The study's authors posited that every seasonal influenza vaccination enlists few new T cells.

Germline assignment: CDR1 SGHKS and CDR2 YYEKEE (reference sequence). The CDR3 length is 14 residues. The junction had 6 bases not matched to a gene; V was cut back by 5 bases and J by 7 bases. One entry per CDR3 protein, called by TCRdb with MiXCR from the RT-PCR reads. This table holds roughly 570,000 distinct CDR3 sequences, approximately 13% found once. V gene TRBV5-5 combines with J gene TRBJ1-4, with 9 bases matching TRBD1. The clonotype originates from a man aged 50 or older who received an inactivated influenza vaccine. Sequencing was performed on PBMCs from blood, taken 35 to 45 days after vaccination. CDR3 nucleotide sequence: TGTGCCAGCAGAACCGGGACAGGGATTGAAAAACTGTTTTTT. Protein product: CASRTGTGIEKLFF. Variable domain in full (rest from reference TRBV5-5 and TRBJ1-4): DAGVTQSPTHLIKTRGQQVTLRCSPISGHKSVSWYQQVLGQGPQFIFQYYEKEERGRGNFPDRFSARQFPNYSSELNVNALLLGDSALYLCASRTGTGIEKLFFGSGTQLSVL.